Below, 25 T cell receptor beta chains from the same sample are listed, as sequenced in a study of radiotherapy plus CTLA-4 blockade in lung cancer. Generated by immunoSEQ multiplex PCR, the TCRdb table keeps only in-frame clones and is missing some. The sample lists approximately 81,000 clones; more than 60% were seen once. The sample was peripheral blood, taken from a patient treated with radiotherapy plus ipilimumab. The receptors originated from a human donor with non-small cell lung cancer who had a partial response to radiotherapy plus ipilimumab. Some clones in this sample may be carry-over from other donors' samples.

CDR3 in DNA: TGTGCCAGCAGCCTGTGGACTAGCGGACTTAACTACGAGCAGTACTTC. Its translation is CASSLWTSGLNYEQYF. This chain connects TRBV7-6 to TRBJ2-7; the match to TRBD2 covers 10 bases. V lost 5 bases and J lost 3; bases outside the gene matches: 10. Per germline, CDR1 SGHVS and CDR2 FNYEAQ. This CDR3 has 16 amino acids.

CDR3 DNA sequence: TGTGCCAGCAGTCAAGGACAGGCAAACTATGGCTACACCTTC. Translating it yields CASSQGQANYGYTF. The J gene is TRBJ1-2, the V gene TRBV6-5; 7 positions match TRBD1. Per germline, CDR1 MNHEY and CDR2 SVGAGI. V lost 5 bases, J lost 2 bases, and 5 bases stayed unmatched. This CDR3 has 14 residues.

The chain recombines TRBV27 with TRBJ1-1; D uncertain. CDR1 MNHEY and CDR2 SMNVEV come from the germline V gene (reference sequence). The CDR3 is 13 amino acids. V lost 4 bases and J lost 4, with 10 bases in between. The CDR3 loop reads CASSYRPGTEAFF. In DNA, the CDR3 is TGTGCCAGCAGTTACCGTCCGGGCACTGAAGCTTTCTTT.

The chain is built from TRBV5-6 and TRBJ1-3; D not certain. Germline V gene data show CDR1 as SGHDT and CDR2 as YYEEEE. CDR3 length equals 18 residues. Trimming took 4 bases from V and 4 from J, leaving 24 bases between them. The CDR3 nucleotides are TGTGCCAGCAGCCGCGGCGGCAGCAGTTTCCATTACGGAAACACCATATATTTT. Its translation: CASSRGGSSFHYGNTIYF.

This clone was counted only a few times. The chain carries TRBV11-2 and TRBJ2-3, with 7 bases fitting TRBD2. CDR1 and CDR2 (germline): SGHAT, FQNNGV. The J segment lost 9 bases and the V segment lost 0 bases, leaving 6 bases of the junction unmatched. This CDR3 is built from 14 residues. This chain's CDR3 is CASSLDRGGNTQYF. The CDR3 DNA sequence: TGTGCCAGCAGCTTAGATCGGGGAGGGAACACGCAGTATTTT.

The chain links TRBV6-1 to TRBJ1-5; TRBD1 matches at 7 bases. V was pared by 0 bases and J by 0 bases, with 8 bases of the junction left unmatched. The CDR3 is 18 amino acids. Germline CDR1 reads MNHNS; CDR2 reads SASEGT. DNA for the CDR3: TGTGCCAGCAGTGAAGCTTTGGGACAGATAAGTAGCAATCAGCCCCAGCATTTT. Residues: CASSEALGQISSNQPQHF.

The rearrangement links TRBV12-5 to TRBJ1-4; 9 positions match TRBD1. Germline values: CDR1 LGHNT, CDR2 FRNRAP. The CDR3 totals 14 residues. V was clipped by 4 bases and J by 8 bases; unmatched bases: 5. The CDR3 here is CASGSGQGLEKLFF. The CDR3 bases are TGTGCTAGTGGTTCAGGACAGGGGCTGGAAAAACTGTTTTTT.

V and J are TRBV27 and TRBJ2-7; 7 bases map to TRBD2. J lost 2 bases, V lost 6 bases, and 7 bases had no gene match. Germline lookup yields CDR1 MNHEY and CDR2 SMNVEV (reference sequence). CDR3 size: 14 residues. The chain's CDR3 is CASRRASGAYEQYF. CDR3 in DNA: TGTGCCAGCAGACGGGCTAGCGGAGCCTACGAGCAGTACTTC.

The V and J genes are TRBV5-4 and TRBJ2-7, with 9 bases fitting TRBD2. Germline V gives CDR1 SGHNT, CDR2 YYREEE (reference sequence). CDR3 length: 16 amino acids. J lost 3 bases, V lost 0 bases, and 7 bases had no gene match. The chain's CDR3 is CASSLGGSGGIYEQYF. The DNA of the CDR3 is TGTGCCAGCAGCTTGGGAGGTAGCGGGGGAATCTACGAGCAGTACTTC.

The chain joins TRBV18 to TRBJ2-7; 8 positions agree with TRBD1. Germline V gives CDR1 KGHSH, CDR2 LQKENI. V shed 1 base, J shed 5 bases, and the junction held 13 bases outside the gene matches. The CDR3 covers 17 residues. The CDR3 protein is CASSPRLPGQAEHEQYF. The CDR3, as DNA: TGTGCCAGCTCACCACGACTCCCGGGACAGGCTGAGCACGAGCAGTACTTC.

This chain links TRBV28 with TRBJ2-1; 9 nucleotides align to TRBD1. This CDR3 is built from 18 residues. Trimming removed 2 bases from V and 2 bases from J; junction bases left unmatched: 10. Germline CDR1 MDHEN, CDR2 SYDVKM. CDR3 DNA sequence: TGTGCCAGCAGTTTAGATCTCTCCCGGGACAGGGCCTACAATGAGCAGTTCTTC. Its translation is CASSLDLSRDRAYNEQFF. Together with reference TRBV28 and TRBJ2-1, the CDR3 gives the full variable domain: DVKVTQSSRYLVKRTGEKVFLECVQDMDHENMFWYRQDPGLGLRLIYFSYDVKMKEKGDIPEGYSVSREKKERFSLILESASTNQTSMYLCASSLDLSRDRAYNEQFFGPGTRLTVL.

This clone has more than one count but fewer than ten. J is TRBJ2-5 and V is TRBV7-7; 14 bases map to TRBD2. J gave up 4 bases and V 5 bases, and 6 bases lay outside the gene matches. This CDR3 has 16 amino acids. CDR1 and CDR2 (germline): SSHAT, FNYEAQ (reference sequence). CDR3 sequence reads: CASSPGTSGSGETQYF. The CDR3 DNA reads TGTGCCAGCAGCCCCGGGACTAGCGGGAGTGGAGAGACCCAGTACTTC.

The chain employs TRBV10-2 and TRBJ2-1; D might be TRBD2 (5 bases). Per the germline V gene, CDR1 is WSHSY and CDR2 is SAAADI. Trimming stripped 6 bases from V and 3 bases from J, with 12 bases between. The CDR3 has 14 amino acids. Here the CDR3 DNA reads TGCGCCAGCAGCCGAGGGCCAGGCTACAATGAGCAGTTCTTC. Protein product: CASSRGPGYNEQFF.

The J gene is TRBJ2-3, the V gene TRBV4-2; 10 bases match TRBD2. CDR1 LGHNA and CDR2 YNFKEQ come from the germline V gene. J lost 0 bases, V lost 0 bases, and 6 bases had no gene match. The CDR3 spans 18 residues. This chain's CDR3 is CASSQEDVTSGSTDTQYF. The CDR3, as DNA: TGTGCCAGCAGCCAAGAGGATGTGACTAGCGGGAGCACAGATACGCAGTATTTT.

The gene calls are TRBV5-6 and TRBJ1-1; D unclear. Germline V CDR1 and CDR2: SGHDT, YYEEEE. CDR3 length: 14 amino acids. V dropped 2 bases and J dropped 4 bases, with 12 bases sitting between them. CDR3 region: CASSLGEGPTEAFF. CDR3 in DNA: TGTGCCAGCAGCTTAGGAGAGGGCCCCACTGAAGCTTTCTTT.

The chain uses TRBV29-1 and TRBJ2-6, with 10 bases lining up with TRBD1. This CDR3 spans 21 amino acids. The germline CDR1 and CDR2 sequences are SQVTM and ANQGSEA. V lost 2 bases and J lost 0; bases outside the gene matches: 16. CDR3 nucleotide sequence: TGCAGCGTTGAAACCACCGGGACAGGGGATTTTGTTGGCTCTGGGGCCAACGTCCTGACTTTC. Translation: CSVETTGTGDFVGSGANVLTF.

This clone has a single count. V usage is TRBV11-3 and J usage is TRBJ2-7; TRBD2 might be the D (6 bases). The CDR3 extends over 15 amino acids. Germline values: CDR1 SGHNT, CDR2 YENEEA. V was trimmed by 2 bases and J by 2 bases, leaving 13 bases between them. CDR3 sequence: CASSLNSGGPYEQYF. The DNA of the CDR3 is TGTGCCAGCAGCTTAAACTCCGGGGGTCCCTACGAGCAGTACTTC.

The CDR3 DNA is TGTGCCAGCAGTACCCAGACAGGGGGCTACACTGAAGCTTTCTTT. Amino acids: CASSTQTGGYTEAFF. This chain uses TRBV6-6 with TRBJ1-1; TRBD1 agrees at 10 bases. The CDR3 spans 15 residues. V gave up 5 bases and J gave up 3 bases; unmatched junction bases: 6. Germline V gene sequence: CDR1 MNHNY, CDR2 SVGAGI (reference sequence).

In its sample, this clone was seen once. This chain links TRBV18 with TRBJ2-4; 8 nucleotides match TRBD1. The germline gives CDR1 KGHSH, CDR2 LQKENI. This CDR3 spans 14 amino acids. After removal of 2 bases from V and 3 bases from J, the junction contained 0 bases not matched to a gene. The CDR3 DNA is TGTGCCAGCTCACCAGGACAGGGCAAAAACATTCAGTACTTC. Residues: CASSPGQGKNIQYF.

The chain joins TRBV2 to TRBJ2-3, with 8 bases that match TRBD2. J gave up 0 bases and V 2 bases, and 4 bases lay outside the gene matches. This CDR3 comprises 16 residues. The V gene's germline CDR1 is SNHLY and CDR2 FYNNEI. CDR3 nucleotide sequence: TGTGCCAGCAGTGAATTTAGCGGGACTAGCACAGATACGCAGTATTTT. Encoded protein: CASSEFSGTSTDTQYF.

The gene calls are TRBV9 and TRBJ1-6; 9 nucleotides match TRBD1. The junction had 2 bases not matched to a gene; V was cut back by 0 bases and J by 4 bases. This CDR3 comprises 16 residues. The germline CDR1 and CDR2 sequences are SGDLS and YYNGEE. DNA of the CDR3: TGTGCCAGCAGCGTAGCAGGACAGGGGTATAATTCACCCCTCCACTTT. As protein: CASSVAGQGYNSPLHF.

The chain employs TRBV6-6 and TRBJ2-1; tentatively, D is TRBD2 (6 bases). Germline CDR1 reads MNHNY; CDR2 reads SVGAGI (reference sequence). V was pared by 6 bases and J by 8 bases, with 14 bases between. The CDR3 is made up of 13 amino acids. CDR3 nucleotides: TGTGCCAGCAGGGGACTTGTTTCCCATGAGCAGTTCTTC. Protein product: CASRGLVSHEQFF.

The chain carries TRBV5-1 and TRBJ1-4; TRBD1 might be the D (6 bases). CDR1 and CDR2 (germline): SGHRS, YFSETQ. This CDR3 has 17 amino acids. Between the trimmed V and J ends, which lost 0 bases and 8 bases, there was a span of 20 bases. The CDR3 here is CASSLGPQGWGDEKLFF. The CDR3 DNA is TGCGCCAGCAGCTTGGGGCCACAGGGTTGGGGTGACGAAAAACTGTTTTTT.

J is TRBJ2-1 and V is TRBV15, with 7 bases lining up with TRBD2. This CDR3 region has 15 residues. Germline loops: CDR1 LNHNV, CDR2 YYDKDF (reference sequence). The junction had 9 bases not matched to a gene; V was cut back by 3 bases and J by 7 bases. The CDR3 region has the DNA TGTGCCACCAGCAGGGGACTAAGCCCTTCTAATGAGCAGTTCTTC. Its translation is CATSRGLSPSNEQFF. The complete variable domain, with remaining parts taken from reference TRBV15 and TRBJ2-1, reads DAMVIQNPRYQVTQFGKPVTLSCSQTLNHNVMYWYQQKSSQAPKLLFHYYDKDFNNEADTPDNFQSRRPNTSFCFLDIRSPGLGDTAMYLCATSRGLSPSNEQFFGPGTRLTVL.

This chain links TRBV15 with TRBJ2-3; 10 bases are shared with TRBD1. The V gene end was trimmed by 1 base and the J gene end by 3 bases; junction bases not matched to a gene: 7. Germline V gene lookup returns CDR1 LNHNV and CDR2 YYDKDF (reference sequence). The CDR3 contains 17 residues. As DNA, the CDR3 is TGTGCCACCAGCAGAGGATACCGGGACAGGGGTACAGATACGCAGTATTTT. Its protein is CATSRGYRDRGTDTQYF.